This passage covers 29 T cell receptor beta chains from one sample sequenced in a study of cytomegalovirus exposure and HLA in healthy donors. Amplification used 60 Vbeta primers and 13 Jbeta primers. Data came from immunoSEQ multiplex PCR; TCRdb stores just in-frame clones and leaves some out. Of 100,000 to 150,000 clones in the sample, roughly 80% were seen once. Sequencing used PBMCs. These receptors came from a woman in her thirties or forties in good health and CMV-seropositive.

This clone was counted only a few times. The rearrangement links TRBV19 to TRBJ1-5, with D perhaps matching TRBD1 (6 bases). The V gene lost 9 bases and the J gene lost 2 bases, with 17 bases spanning the gap. Germline CDR1 and CDR2: LNHDA and SQIVND (reference sequence). There are 15 residues in the CDR3. The CDR3 loop reads CASHRGGEGNQPQHF. CDR3 bases: TGTGCCAGCCATAGGGGGGGGGAGGGCAATCAGCCCCAGCATTTT.

The gene calls are TRBV7-2 and TRBJ2-1; 8 bases are a match to TRBD2. Trimming removed 5 bases from V and 9 bases from J; junction bases left unmatched: 15. The CDR3 contains 16 residues. Per the germline V gene, CDR1 is SGHTA and CDR2 is FQGNSA. This CDR3 reads CASSEGILAGGGEQFF. CDR3 in DNA: TGTGCCAGCAGCGAGGGTATCCTAGCGGGTGGGGGTGAGCAGTTCTTC.

This sequence joins TRBV4-1 and TRBJ1-5; TRBD1 agrees at 10 bases. CDR1 is MGHRA, CDR2 YSYEKL, per germline. The CDR3 spans 16 residues. J lost 8 bases, V lost 0 bases, and 7 bases had no gene match. The CDR3 DNA reads as TGCGCCAGCAGCCAAGAACTCGGACAGGGGGTTAAGCCCCAGCATTTT. It encodes CASSQELGQGVKPQHF.

This chain connects TRBV30 to TRBJ2-2; D remains ambiguous. Trimming removed 4 bases at V and 0 bases at J, with 9 bases between. From germline, CDR1 is GTSNPN and CDR2 SVGIG (reference sequence). CDR3 length: 14 amino acids. The DNA for the CDR3 is TGTGCCTGGACCGCGTCTCCGAACACCGGGGAGCTGTTTTTT. Its translation: CAWTASPNTGELFF.

The V and J genes are TRBV7-2 and TRBJ1-5; D perhaps matches TRBD1 (5 bases). This CDR3 comprises 14 residues. V lost 2 bases and J 4 bases, leaving 9 bases between the germline ends. Per germline, CDR1 SGHTA and CDR2 FQGNSA. The CDR3, as DNA: TGTGCCAGCAGCTTACCGGGGGGGAATCAGCCCCAGCATTTT. Amino acid sequence: CASSLPGGNQPQHF. The full variable domain, its missing parts supplied by reference TRBV7-2 and TRBJ1-5, is GAGVSQSPSNKVTEKGKDVELRCDPISGHTALYWYRQSLGQGLEFLIYFQGNSAPDKSGLPSDRFSAERTGGSVSTLTIQRTQQEDSAVYLCASSLPGGNQPQHFGDGTRLSIL.

The CDR3 nucleotides read TGCAGCGTCTCAATACAGTCTCGAGGCTACACCTTC. Protein product: CSVSIQSRGYTF. The rearrangement joins TRBV29-1 to TRBJ1-2; D remains ambiguous. The germline CDR1 and CDR2 sequences are SQVTM and ANQGSEA. The V end was cut by 6 bases, the J end by 8 bases, with 16 bases between. The CDR3 consists of 12 residues.

V and J are TRBV6-5 and TRBJ1-2, with D unclear. Trimming cost V 0 bases and J 3 bases, with 8 bases left between them. The CDR3 loop spans 14 amino acids. Germline CDR1 and CDR2: MNHEY and SVGAGI. Here the CDR3 reads CASSYSRRYYGYTF. CDR3 DNA sequence: TGTGCCAGCAGTTACTCGCGGCGGTACTATGGCTACACCTTC.

The chain joins TRBV5-4 to TRBJ2-1; the D is unclear. The CDR3 sequence is 16 residues long. Trimming took off 0 bases at V and 0 bases at J, with 10 bases between the two ends. The germline gives CDR1 SGHNT, CDR2 YYREEE (reference sequence). CDR3 in DNA: TGTGCCAGCAGCTTGGGAGGCGGCGTCTCCTACAATGAGCAGTTCTTC. It is translated as CASSLGGGVSYNEQFF.

V usage is TRBV6-1 and J usage is TRBJ1-2; possible D gene TRBD1, 5 bases. The germline gives CDR1 MNHNS, CDR2 SASEGT. The CDR3 length is 13 residues. V was cut by 4 bases and J by 4 bases, with 10 bases left in between. The CDR3 is CASSAVDSYGYTF. CDR3 in DNA: TGTGCCAGCAGTGCCGTCGACAGCTATGGCTACACCTTC.

CDR3 nucleotide sequence: TGTGCCAGCAGCTTAGCGATAGGGGGCGCGAAGACCCAGTACTTC. Protein: CASSLAIGGAKTQYF. This sequence joins TRBV7-8 and TRBJ2-5, with TRBD1 matching 7 bases. V was pared by 0 bases and J by 6 bases, with 7 bases of the junction left unmatched. From germline, CDR1 is SGHVS and CDR2 FQNEAQ. CDR3 length: 15 amino acids.

This sequence joins TRBV5-4 and TRBJ1-1; TRBD1 matches 8 bases. The CDR3 sequence is 15 residues long. Germline V gene data show CDR1 as SGHNT and CDR2 as YYREEE (reference sequence). V lost 1 base and J lost 1; bases outside the gene matches: 3. CDR3 nucleotide sequence: TGTGCCAGCAGCTTGCCCGGACAGGGGAACACTGAAGCTTTCTTT. Protein sequence: CASSLPGQGNTEAFF.

The CDR3 DNA reads as TGCGCCAGCAGCCAAGGTGTGGGGCTAGCGGGGGACAATGAGCAGTTCTTC. Protein sequence: CASSQGVGLAGDNEQFF. The V gene is TRBV4-1, the J gene TRBJ2-1, with 10 bases identical to TRBD2. Trimming removed 1 base from V and 5 bases from J; junction bases left unmatched: 8. The germline V gene encodes CDR1 MGHRA and CDR2 YSYEKL. This CDR3 is built from 17 residues.

The genes are TRBV9 and TRBJ2-7, with 11 bases that match TRBD1. The J segment lost 3 bases and the V segment lost 4 bases, leaving 3 bases of the junction unmatched. The CDR3 runs 14 residues. Per the germline V gene, CDR1 is SGDLS and CDR2 is YYNGEE. The CDR3 spells CASSSGTGGYEQYF. CDR3 nucleotides: TGTGCCAGCAGCTCCGGGACAGGGGGCTACGAGCAGTACTTC.

The CDR3 loop is CASSYSRNGNTIYF. The CDR3, as DNA: TGTGCCAGCAGTTACTCGAGGAATGGAAACACCATATATTTT. This chain uses TRBV6-5 with TRBJ1-3, with D unclear. V lost 0 bases and J lost 3, with 6 bases in between. Germline CDR1 and CDR2: MNHEY and SVGAGI. CDR3 size: 14 residues.

In this sample, this clone turned up a few times. This chain connects TRBV30 to TRBJ2-7; 7 bases align to TRBD1. From germline, CDR1 is GTSNPN and CDR2 SVGIG (reference sequence). The CDR3 has 17 amino acids. The ends lost 2 bases at V and 0 bases at J; junction bases unmatched: 13. The CDR3 bases are TGTGCCTGGAGTTTAGGGGGCCCGATTGGGAGCTCCTACGAGCAGTACTTC. This sequence encodes CAWSLGGPIGSSYEQYF.

V gene TRBV7-9 combines with J gene TRBJ1-4, with 10 positions matching TRBD1. From germline, CDR1 is SEHNR and CDR2 FQNEAQ (reference sequence). The CDR3 has 14 residues. V trimming: 10 bases; J trimming: 7 bases; junction bases outside the gene matches: 9. The CDR3 sequence: CAIDRGRSSEKLFF. The DNA for the CDR3 is TGTGCCATAGACAGGGGGCGGTCAAGTGAAAAACTGTTTTTT. Full variable domain (missing parts from reference TRBV7-9 and TRBJ1-4): DTGVSQNPRHKITKRGQNVTFRCDPISEHNRLYWYRQTLGQGPEFLTYFQNEAQLEKSRLLSDRFSAERPKGSFSTLEIQRTEQGDSAMYLCAIDRGRSSEKLFFGSGTQLSVL.

The chain employs TRBV6-6 and TRBJ2-3; TRBD2 might be the D (6 bases). Trimming took 5 bases from V and 0 from J, leaving 9 bases between them. Germline values: CDR1 MNHNY, CDR2 SVGAGI (reference sequence). This CDR3 contains 14 residues. CDR3 loop: CASSGTPSTDTQYF. The CDR3 DNA sequence: TGTGCCAGCAGTGGGACTCCGAGCACAGATACGCAGTATTTT.

V usage is TRBV7-8 and J usage is TRBJ2-5; 13 nucleotides match TRBD2. Germline V gene sequence: CDR1 SGHVS, CDR2 FQNEAQ. The CDR3 sequence is 14 residues long. CDR3 nucleotide sequence: TGTGCAGGACTAGCGGGAGCCCACCAAGAGACCCAGTACTTC. It is translated as CAGLAGAHQETQYF.

The CDR3 sequence is CASSPQTGVLEQYF. The CDR3 region has the DNA TGCGCCAGCAGCCCCCAAACAGGAGTCCTGGAGCAGTACTTC. This sequence joins TRBV5-1 and TRBJ2-7, with D possibly TRBD1 on 5 matching bases. Trimming stripped 4 bases from V and 7 bases from J, with 18 bases between. CDR1 and CDR2 (germline): SGHRS, YFSETQ. The CDR3 consists of 14 residues. The whole variable domain, filled in from reference TRBV5-1 and TRBJ2-7, reads KAGVTQTPRYLIKTRGQQVTLSCSPISGHRSVSWYQQTPGQGLQFLFEYFSETQRNKGNFPGRFSGRQFSNSRSEMNVSTLELGDSALYLCASSPQTGVLEQYFGPGTRLTVT.

The V and J genes are TRBV19 and TRBJ1-5, with D possibly TRBD1 on 5 matching bases. This CDR3 has 16 residues. V lost 6 bases to trimming and J lost 1 base, with 16 bases between them. Germline V lookup: CDR1 LNHDA, CDR2 SQIVND (reference sequence). CDR3 DNA: TGTGCCAGTAGAACCGGGACCGGGGGGAGCAATCAGCCCCAGCATTTT. This codes for CASRTGTGGSNQPQHF.

V gene TRBV4-1 combines with J gene TRBJ1-6, with no clear D. The length of the CDR3 is 16 residues. V was pared by 4 bases and J by 7 bases, with 17 bases between. CDR1 and CDR2 (germline): MGHRA, YSYEKL. CDR3 in amino acids: CASSPNPGVGNSPLHF. The CDR3 coding sequence is TGCGCCAGCAGCCCCAACCCCGGGGTTGGGAATTCACCCCTCCACTTT.

Worth noting for this clone: Other nucleotide sequences from this sample produce the same CDR3. This sequence joins TRBV18 and TRBJ2-7; 9 nucleotides align to TRBD2. V dropped 3 bases and J dropped 4; count of bases not matched to a gene: 7. In germline, CDR1 is KGHSH, CDR2 LQKENI. CDR3 length equals 15 residues. DNA of the CDR3: TGTGCCAGCTCACCCAGTAGCGGGGGAGCGTACGAGCAGTACTTC. Translation: CASSPSSGGAYEQYF. The entire variable domain, with the rest obtained from reference TRBV18 and TRBJ2-7, is as follows: NAGVMQNPRHLVRRRGQEARLRCSPMKGHSHVYWYRQLPEEGLKFMVYLQKENIIDESGMPKERFSAEFPKEGPSILRIQQVVRGDSAAYFCASSPSSGGAYEQYFGPGTRLTVT.

The J gene is TRBJ2-5, the V gene TRBV5-4; 7 positions match TRBD1. CDR1 and CDR2 from the germline V gene are SGHNT and YYREEE (reference sequence). The ends lost 2 bases at V and 2 bases at J; junction bases unmatched: 3. The length of the CDR3 is 14 residues. The CDR3 DNA follows: TGTGCCAGCAGCTTACCGGGACAGCAAGAGACCCAGTACTTC. Translation gives CASSLPGQQETQYF.

This rearrangement joins TRBV9 to TRBJ1-4, with 8 bases matching TRBD1. The germline V gene has CDR1 SGDLS and CDR2 YYNGEE. V was pared by 3 bases and J by 8 bases, with 3 bases of the junction left unmatched. The CDR3 has 13 amino acids. The CDR3 sequence is CASSGTGFEKLFF. CDR3 nucleotide sequence: TGTGCCAGCAGCGGGACAGGGTTCGAAAAACTGTTTTTT.

This clone has just a few counts. This sequence joins TRBV7-2 and TRBJ2-7; the match to TRBD2 covers 11 bases. CDR3 length equals 15 residues. Trimming cost V 5 bases and J 5 bases; bases outside gene matches: 8. Germline CDR1 and CDR2: SGHTA and FQGNSA. CDR3 sequence: CASSPRGSGRDEQYF. In DNA, the CDR3 is TGTGCCAGCAGCCCCCGGGGTAGCGGGAGGGACGAGCAGTACTTC.

This chain links TRBV5-1 with TRBJ2-1; 9 positions match TRBD1. This CDR3 region has 15 residues. Germline-derived CDR1 and CDR2 are SGHRS and YFSETQ. The J segment lost 7 bases and the V segment lost 3 bases, leaving 8 bases of the junction unmatched. The CDR3 sequence: CASSSSGQGWNEQFF. The DNA for the CDR3 is TGCGCCAGCAGCTCCTCGGGACAGGGTTGGAATGAGCAGTTCTTC. Full variable domain (rest looked up from reference TRBV5-1 and TRBJ2-1): KAGVTQTPRYLIKTRGQQVTLSCSPISGHRSVSWYQQTPGQGLQFLFEYFSETQRNKGNFPGRFSGRQFSNSRSEMNVSTLELGDSALYLCASSSSGQGWNEQFFGPGTRLTVL.

The chain links TRBV4-1 to TRBJ2-1; 9 nucleotides line up with TRBD2. CDR1 and CDR2 (germline): MGHRA, YSYEKL. The CDR3 covers 16 residues. The V gene end was trimmed by 3 bases and the J gene end by 3 bases; junction bases not matched to a gene: 6. The CDR3 region is CASSQVAGASYNEQFF. The CDR3, as DNA: TGCGCCAGCAGCCAGGTAGCGGGGGCCAGCTACAATGAGCAGTTCTTC.

The chain uses TRBV7-9 and TRBJ2-3; 7 nucleotides align to TRBD2. The CDR3 loop spans 17 amino acids. CDR1 is SEHNR, CDR2 FQNEAQ, per germline (reference sequence). The V and J ends lost 3 bases and 1 base, in that order; junction bases with no gene match: 10. In nucleotides, the CDR3 is TGTGCCAGCAGCTTTGCCCCCGGGAGGATCGGCACAGATACGCAGTATTTT. Residues: CASSFAPGRIGTDTQYF.

The gene calls are TRBV5-4 and TRBJ2-7, with 14 bases aligning to TRBD2. The V gene end was trimmed by 2 bases and the J gene end by 6 bases; junction bases not matched to a gene: 10. Germline values: CDR1 SGHNT, CDR2 YYREEE (reference sequence). The CDR3 has 17 residues. CDR3 loop: CASSLGGTSGSAVEQYF. As DNA, the CDR3 is TGTGCCAGCAGCTTAGGAGGGACTAGCGGGAGTGCGGTCGAGCAGTACTTC. Full variable domain (missing parts from reference TRBV5-4 and TRBJ2-7): ETGVTQSPTHLIKTRGQQVTLRCSSQSGHNTVSWYQQALGQGPQFIFQYYREEENGRGNFPPRFSGLQFPNYSSELNVNALELDDSALYLCASSLGGTSGSAVEQYFGPGTRLTVT.